This T cell receptor beta chain was retrieved from a study of post-analysis software for immune sequencing data. Trimming cost V 5 bases and J 6 bases, with 8 bases left between them. CDR3 length: 12 amino acids. CDR1 is KGHDR, CDR2 SFDVKD, per germline. Unique molecular identifiers were present in the TCR beta cDNA libraries. Input amounts of roughly 0.9 to 10 million T cells were used. These gave 500,000 or so cDNA molecules, so each molecule approximated one T cell. TCRdb processed the PCR reads anew with MiXCR; each CDR3 protein has one entry. The sample records about 540,000 distinct CDR3 sequences, approximately 34% being singletons. On this clonotype: The antigen is undetermined.

Notes on the study in general: Roughly five TRBV segments appeared more often in patients than in controls, and TRBV5-6, TRBV5-1 and TRBV20-1 were among these. Strong co-clustering by F measure linked samples that shared a preparation batch.

This sequence joins TRBV24-1 and TRBJ2-3; no definite D call. The sequenced material came from blood. This clonotype originated in a girl aged 2-17 years with multiple sclerosis. CDR3 DNA sequence: TGTGCCACCAGTGGGGGTACCGATACGCAGTATTTT. It translates to CATSGGTDTQYF.